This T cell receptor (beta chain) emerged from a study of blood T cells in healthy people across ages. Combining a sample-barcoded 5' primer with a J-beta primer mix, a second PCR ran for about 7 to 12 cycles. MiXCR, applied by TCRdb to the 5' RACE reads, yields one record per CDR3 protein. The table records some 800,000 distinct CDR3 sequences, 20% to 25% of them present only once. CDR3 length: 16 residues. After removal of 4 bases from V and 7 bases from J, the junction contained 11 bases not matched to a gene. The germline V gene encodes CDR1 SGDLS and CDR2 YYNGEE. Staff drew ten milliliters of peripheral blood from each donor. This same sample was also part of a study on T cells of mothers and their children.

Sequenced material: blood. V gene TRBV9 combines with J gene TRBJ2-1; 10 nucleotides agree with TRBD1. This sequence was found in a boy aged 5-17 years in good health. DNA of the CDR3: TGTGCCAGCAGCCAACTACCGACAGGGGGCTTGAATGAGCAGTTCTTC. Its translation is CASSQLPTGGLNEQFF.